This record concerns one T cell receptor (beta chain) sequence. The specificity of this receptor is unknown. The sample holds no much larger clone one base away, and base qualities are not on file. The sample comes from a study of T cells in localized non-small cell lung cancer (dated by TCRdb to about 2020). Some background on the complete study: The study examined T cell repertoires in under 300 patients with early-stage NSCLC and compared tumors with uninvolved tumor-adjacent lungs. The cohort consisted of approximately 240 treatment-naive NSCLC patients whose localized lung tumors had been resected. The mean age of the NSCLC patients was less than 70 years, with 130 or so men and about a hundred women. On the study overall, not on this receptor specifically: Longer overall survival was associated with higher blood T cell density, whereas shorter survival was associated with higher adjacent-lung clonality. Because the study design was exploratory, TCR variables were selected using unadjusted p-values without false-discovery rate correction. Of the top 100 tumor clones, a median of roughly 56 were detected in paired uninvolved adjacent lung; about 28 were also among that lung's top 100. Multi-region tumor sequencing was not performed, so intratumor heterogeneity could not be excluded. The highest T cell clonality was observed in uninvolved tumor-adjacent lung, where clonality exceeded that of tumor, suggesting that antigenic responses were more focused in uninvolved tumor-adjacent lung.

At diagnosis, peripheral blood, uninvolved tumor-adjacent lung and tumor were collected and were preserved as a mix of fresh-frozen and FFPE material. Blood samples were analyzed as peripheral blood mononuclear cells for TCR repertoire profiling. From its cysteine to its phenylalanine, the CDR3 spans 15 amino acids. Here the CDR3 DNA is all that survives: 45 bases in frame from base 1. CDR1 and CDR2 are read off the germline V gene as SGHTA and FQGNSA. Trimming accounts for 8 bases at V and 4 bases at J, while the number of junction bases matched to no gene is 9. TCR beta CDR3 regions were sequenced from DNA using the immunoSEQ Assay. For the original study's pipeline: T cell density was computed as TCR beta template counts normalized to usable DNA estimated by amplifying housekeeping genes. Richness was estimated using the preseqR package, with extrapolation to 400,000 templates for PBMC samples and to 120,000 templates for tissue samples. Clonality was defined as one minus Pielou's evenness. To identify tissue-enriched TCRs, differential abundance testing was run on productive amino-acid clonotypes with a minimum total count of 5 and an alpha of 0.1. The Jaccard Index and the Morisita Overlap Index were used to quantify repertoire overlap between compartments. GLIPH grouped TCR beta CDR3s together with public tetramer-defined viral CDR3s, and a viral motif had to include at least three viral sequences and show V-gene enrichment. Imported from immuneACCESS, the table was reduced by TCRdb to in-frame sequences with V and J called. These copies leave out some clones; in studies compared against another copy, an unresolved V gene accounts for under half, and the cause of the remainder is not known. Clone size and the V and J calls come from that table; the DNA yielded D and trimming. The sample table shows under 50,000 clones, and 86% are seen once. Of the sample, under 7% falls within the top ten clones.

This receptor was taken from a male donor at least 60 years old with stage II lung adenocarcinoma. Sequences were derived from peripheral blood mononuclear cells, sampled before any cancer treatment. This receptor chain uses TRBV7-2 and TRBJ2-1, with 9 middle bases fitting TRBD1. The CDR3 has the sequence CASGRRDRAYNEQFF. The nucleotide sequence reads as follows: TGTGCCAGCGGTCGCCGGGACAGGGCATACAATGAGCAGTTCTTC.